The TCR beta chain under discussion was sequenced for a study of metastatic and nonmetastatic thyroid tumors. With MiXCR, TCRdb reprocessed the PCR reads. This table holds under 25,000 clones, roughly 20% found once. Deletions cut 4 bases from V and 7 bases from J, with 11 bases between. The CDR3 is 13 amino acids. Germline V gives CDR1 GTSNPN, CDR2 SVGIG (reference sequence). Ahead of thyroid surgery, no patient had received treatment of any kind. The specimen was adjacent normal tissue. This clonotype was sampled from a female donor with papillary thyroid cancer or a benign thyroid nodule (not recorded which). Some clones in this sample may be carry-over from other donors' samples. The V call is TRBV30, the J call TRBJ1-6; D gene ambiguous. The CDR3 spells CAWTGSGNSPLHF. The CDR3 DNA is TGTGCCTGGACGGGCAGTGGGAATTCACCCCTCCACTTT.